The TCR beta chain under discussion was sequenced for a study of T cell clonotyping in hematopoietic cell transplantation. CDR1 and CDR2 (germline): LNHDA, SQIVND (reference sequence). Trimming took off 3 bases at V and 4 bases at J, with 13 bases between the two ends. This CDR3 comprises 16 residues. The time point: recipient sample about 28 days before transplant, after cytoreduction. Here immunoSEQ multiplex PCR was the method, and the copy in TCRdb shows in-frame clones only, minus some. Of about 80,000 clones in the sample, almost 97% were seen once. The material was peripheral blood mononuclear cells, obtained before stem cell transplant. The chain employs TRBV19 and TRBJ2-6; D uncertain. The receptor comes from a woman aged 50 to 60 with acute myeloid leukemia. Some clones in this sample may be carry-over from other donors' samples. The CDR3 is CASSIMVVDGANVLTF. The CDR3 coding sequence is TGTGCCAGTAGTATCATGGTGGTGGACGGGGCCAACGTCCTGACTTTC.